The entry that follows covers one T cell receptor (beta chain) sequence. Its antigen is currently unknown. Only in-frame clones appear in the TCRdb table, and some are missing; sequencing was by immunoSEQ multiplex PCR. This sample has 100,000 to 150,000 clones, with about 92% found just once. This record comes from a study of T cell responses to AZD1222 COVID-19 vaccine. At the level of the study: Second doses at about 4 or about 12 weeks were pooled. Study-wide points: As reported, nearly half of all spike-specific TCRs target variant regions that are unmutated. Donors were mostly white British, more females; clonal diversity possibly underestimated. Elevations in Spike-specific TCR breadth and depth followed administration of two AZD1222 doses.

In germline, CDR1 is MNHEY, CDR2 SMNVEV (reference sequence). V shed 7 bases and J shed 5 bases, with 11 bases lying between them. There are 12 residues in the CDR3. The gene calls are TRBV27 and TRBJ2-5; D may be TRBD1 (5 bases). Sequenced material: peripheral blood, taken on day 0 of AZD1222 vaccination. The sequence derives from an adult in good health. The DNA for the CDR3 is TGTGCCAGCACAGGGATTGGGGAGACCCAGTACTTC. It is translated as CASTGIGETQYF.